Described below is a single T cell receptor (beta chain) sequence and its context. PCR amplification relied on 60 Vbeta primers (plus 13 Jbeta primers). TCRdb keeps only in-frame clones here, not all; method: immunoSEQ multiplex PCR. Of under 130,000 clones listed, around 80% are singletons. The sample is drawn from a study of cytomegalovirus exposure and HLA in healthy donors. Trimming took 0 bases from V and 2 from J, leaving 14 bases between them. This CDR3 has 16 residues. Germline-derived CDR1 and CDR2 are SGHRS and YFSETQ. This sequence was found in a man aged 18 to 30 in good health and CMV-seronegative. The chain couples TRBV5-1 to TRBJ1-1, with D possibly TRBD1 on 6 matching bases. Material: PBMCs. CDR3 region: CASSLGVGQPNTEAFF. For the CDR3, the DNA is TGCGCCAGCAGCTTGGGGGTAGGACAGCCCAACACTGAAGCTTTCTTT.